The clone carrying this T cell receptor beta chain showed up just a few times. The antigen remains undetermined. This record belongs to a study of regulatory T cells in long-lasting Graves disease. Time point reported: persistent/refractory GD, antithyroid drugs over 5 years with positive TRAb. From PBMCs, RNA was extracted and then used to make the TCR library. Whole-study findings and limits: Persistent disease samples used TRBV28, TRBJ1-2 and TRBJ2-5 preferentially.

Construction of TCR beta libraries relied on iRepertoire HTBI primers and on Arm-PCR targeting CDR3 regions. Each CDR3 protein is one row after TCRdb ran MiXCR on the multiplex PCR reads. The sample carries hundreds of thousands of distinct CDR3 sequences, around 21% recorded once. CDR3 size: 14 residues. Germline V lookup: CDR1 MNHEY, CDR2 SVGAGI. Trimming left V 4 bases short and J 6 bases short, with 12 bases between. The chain employs TRBV6-5 and TRBJ2-2, with D possibly matching TRBD2 (6 bases). Material: peripheral blood mononuclear cells (PBMCs), obtained when the disease was refractory, from a patient treated with antithyroid drugs. The source is a female donor with Graves disease. In DNA form, the CDR3 reads TGTGCCAGCAGTTCCGCGGGCGGGGCCGGGGAGCTGTTTTTT. Translating gives CASSSAGGAGELFF.